The 23 T cell receptor beta chains listed next were all sequenced from one sample in a study of blood T cell repertoires in COVID-19. TCRdb's table, derived via immunoSEQ multiplex PCR, lists solely in-frame clones and lacks some. The sample yields roughly 190,000 clones, more than 70% seen once. Sequencing was done on a sample of peripheral blood. These TCRs come from a woman in her sixties or seventies with acute or convalescent COVID-19.

The chain links TRBV12-3 or TRBV12-4 to TRBJ2-1; no definite D call. V dropped 3 bases and J dropped 10 bases, with 13 bases sitting between them. The CDR3 consists of 13 residues. CDR3 residues: CASSLASGGEQFF. Written as DNA, the CDR3 is TGTGCCAGCAGTTTGGCGTCGGGTGGGGAGCAGTTCTTC.

Here the CDR3 reads CASSFPQSMNTEAFF. CDR3 DNA: TGTGCCAGCAGCTTCCCACAGAGCATGAACACTGAAGCTTTCTTT. The V and J genes are TRBV5-4 and TRBJ1-1; D is undetermined. Germline CDR1 and CDR2: SGHNT and YYREEE (reference sequence). V was clipped by 2 bases and J by 0 bases, with 11 bases between them. The CDR3 is made up of 15 amino acids.

The chain joins TRBV9 to TRBJ1-4, with TRBD1 matching over 8 bases. This CDR3 region has 16 residues. J was trimmed by 3 bases and V by 3 bases; bases with no gene match: 7. CDR1 is SGDLS and CDR2 is YYNGEE in the germline V gene. The CDR3 loop is CASSAGQGTANEKLFF. The CDR3, as DNA: TGTGCCAGCAGCGCCGGACAGGGAACGGCTAATGAAAAACTGTTTTTT.

The rearrangement links TRBV12-3 or TRBV12-4 to TRBJ1-1; no definite D call. Trimming took 5 bases from V and 4 from J, leaving 5 bases between them. The CDR3 is 11 residues long. The CDR3 DNA sequence: TGTGCCAGCAGTATGAGCACTGAAGCTTTCTTT. It specifies CASSMSTEAFF.

V and J are TRBV7-3 and TRBJ2-1, with a tentative D call TRBD2 (5 bases). V was cut by 1 base and J by 9 bases, with 10 bases left in between. The CDR3 is 13 residues long. Germline V gives CDR1 SGHTA, CDR2 FQGTGA. CDR3 in amino acids: CASSLMDEGEQFF. The CDR3 nucleotides read TGTGCCAGCAGCTTAATGGACGAGGGTGAGCAGTTCTTC.

The chain recombines TRBV25-1 with TRBJ2-2; 8 bases line up with TRBD1. There are 14 residues in the CDR3. J lost 1 base, V lost 6 bases, and 1 base had no gene match. CDR1 MGHDK and CDR2 SYGVNS come from the germline V gene. CDR3 amino acids: CASRGTGNTGELFF. CDR3 nucleotide sequence: TGTGCCAGCAGGGGGACAGGGAACACCGGGGAGCTGTTTTTT.

This sequence joins TRBV3-1 (or the pseudogene TRBV3-2) and TRBJ1-4; 8 bases align to TRBD1. Germline V lookup: CDR1 LGHDT, CDR2 YNNKEL (reference sequence). This CDR3 has 15 residues. Trimming took 4 bases from V and 2 from J; bases not matched to a gene: 3. DNA of the CDR3: TGTGCCAGCAGCCCGAACAGGGGGACTAATGAAAAACTGTTTTTT. Translated: CASSPNRGTNEKLFF.

The V and J genes are TRBV6-5 and TRBJ1-6; D possibly corresponds to TRBD1 (5 bases). V lost 2 bases to trimming and J lost 10 bases, with 12 bases between them. CDR1 is MNHEY and CDR2 is SVGAGI in the germline V gene. The CDR3 runs 14 residues. CDR3 nucleotide sequence: TGTGCCAGCAGTTACGGGGCCAAAGACTCACCCCTCCACTTT. Protein product: CASSYGAKDSPLHF.

The rearrangement joins TRBV9 to TRBJ1-3, with D possibly matching TRBD1 (5 bases). Germline V gene sequence: CDR1 SGDLS, CDR2 YYNGEE. Trimming pared 4 bases from V and 4 bases from J, leaving 15 bases between. This CDR3 comprises 15 residues. CDR3 protein: CASSPTWGGGNTIYF. The CDR3 DNA sequence: TGTGCCAGCAGCCCCACCTGGGGGGGAGGAAACACCATATATTTT.

The chain recombines TRBV19 with TRBJ2-5; possible D gene TRBD2, 5 bases. V lost 7 bases and J lost 0, with 18 bases in between. The length of the CDR3 is 16 residues. Per germline, CDR1 LNHDA and CDR2 SQIVND (reference sequence). The CDR3 loop is CASTQPGSGDQETQYF. In DNA, the CDR3 is TGTGCCAGTACTCAACCGGGGAGCGGAGACCAAGAGACCCAGTACTTC.

This chain joins TRBV4-2 and TRBJ2-2; 7 bases are shared with TRBD2. The ends lost 5 bases at V and 6 bases at J; junction bases unmatched: 6. Germline lookup yields CDR1 LGHNA and CDR2 YNFKEQ. The CDR3 extends over 14 amino acids. The DNA of the CDR3 is TGTGCCAGCAGCTATCGACTAGCCGCCGGGGAGCTGTTTTTT. This translates into CASSYRLAAGELFF.

The chain's CDR3 is CASSEAAPLAAFFGELFF. In nucleotides, the CDR3 is TGTGCCAGCAGTGAAGCGGCCCCTTTGGCCGCATTTTTCGGGGAGCTGTTTTTT. This chain connects TRBV6-1 to TRBJ2-2; no clear D gene. Trimming cost V 0 bases and J 7 bases, with 21 bases left between them. The CDR3 runs 18 residues. The V gene's germline CDR1 is MNHNS and CDR2 SASEGT.

The chain couples TRBV20-1 to TRBJ2-5; 12 bases are a match to TRBD2. CDR1 and CDR2 from the germline V gene are DFQATT and SNEGSKA (reference sequence). CDR3 size: 15 residues. The junction had 6 bases not matched to a gene; V was cut back by 3 bases and J by 4 bases. The CDR3 spells CSASPLAGGPETQYF. For the CDR3, the DNA is TGCAGTGCTAGTCCACTAGCGGGAGGCCCAGAGACCCAGTACTTC.

The chain uses TRBV6-1 and TRBJ1-5; 7 bases agree with TRBD1. Germline trimming cut 4 bases from V and 4 bases from J; bases unmatched to any gene: 10. This CDR3 spans 16 amino acids. Germline V gene lookup returns CDR1 MNHNS and CDR2 SASEGT. CDR3 sequence (DNA): TGTGCCAGCAGTGGTCGAGTAGGGGGCCTTAATCAGCCCCAGCATTTT. Translation: CASSGRVGGLNQPQHF.

The J gene is TRBJ1-5, the V gene TRBV6-5, with D hard to call. The V and J ends lost 6 bases and 0 bases respectively, with 12 bases between them. There are 15 residues in the CDR3. The germline V gene encodes CDR1 MNHEY and CDR2 SVGAGI. CDR3: CASSAQMYSNQPQHF. The CDR3 DNA reads as TGTGCCAGCAGCGCTCAGATGTATAGCAATCAGCCCCAGCATTTT.

Here the CDR3 DNA reads TGTGCCAGCAGGCCCGGGACAGGGGTGGGTGGCTACACCTTC. It translates to CASRPGTGVGGYTF. The genes are TRBV3-1 (or the pseudogene TRBV3-2) and TRBJ1-2; 10 bases fit TRBD1. Germline assignment: CDR1 LGHDT and CDR2 YNNKEL (reference sequence). V lost 6 bases to trimming and J lost 7 bases; unmatched junction nucleotides: 8. The CDR3 covers 14 residues.

The chain couples TRBV11-2 to TRBJ2-3; TRBD1 matches at 8 bases. The CDR3 runs to 16 residues. Germline lookup yields CDR1 SGHAT and CDR2 FQNNGV. The trim removed 5 bases at V and 3 bases at J, leaving 10 bases unmatched. For the CDR3, the DNA is TGTGCCAGCAGCAGCGACAGGGGCTTTACAACAGATACGCAGTATTTT. It is translated as CASSSDRGFTTDTQYF.

The V gene is TRBV9, the J gene TRBJ2-7, with 9 bases lining up with TRBD2. The CDR3 consists of 16 residues. Per germline, CDR1 SGDLS and CDR2 YYNGEE. The J segment lost 4 bases and the V segment lost 4 bases, leaving 12 bases of the junction unmatched. CDR3 loop: CASSPFGSGRRYEQYF. The CDR3 DNA follows: TGTGCCAGCAGCCCCTTTGGTAGCGGGAGAAGGTACGAGCAGTACTTC.

This clone was recorded once. The genes are TRBV6-6 and TRBJ1-4; 7 nucleotides match TRBD1. Germline V gene lookup returns CDR1 MNHNY and CDR2 SVGAGI (reference sequence). V lost 6 bases to trimming and J lost 5 bases; unmatched junction nucleotides: 9. The length of the CDR3 is 15 residues. The CDR3 coding sequence is TGTGCCAGCAGGAACCTAGGGGGCCAAAATGAAAAACTGTTTTTT. Its protein is CASRNLGGQNEKLFF.

The chain couples TRBV19 to TRBJ1-1; tentative D call: TRBD1 (5 bases). This CDR3 comprises 14 residues. The ends were cut back, 8 bases at V and 0 bases at J, with 13 bases in the middle. CDR1 LNHDA and CDR2 SQIVND come from the germline V gene (reference sequence). The CDR3 sequence: CASYGGFMNTEAFF. The CDR3, as DNA: TGTGCCAGTTACGGGGGATTCATGAACACTGAAGCTTTCTTT. The variable domain in full, with the rest retrieved from reference TRBV19 and TRBJ1-1, is DGGITQSPKYLFRKEGQNVTLSCEQNLNHDAMYWYRQDPGQGLRLIYYSQIVNDFQKGDIAEGYSVSREKKESFPLTVTSAQKNPTAFYLCASYGGFMNTEAFFGQGTRLTVV.

CDR3 sequence reads: CASSGRDFLDEQFF. Written as DNA, the CDR3 is TGTGCCAGCAGCGGGCGGGATTTTCTGGATGAGCAGTTCTTC. This chain connects TRBV7-8 to TRBJ2-1; weak D call: TRBD2 (6 bases). Germline assignment: CDR1 SGHVS and CDR2 FQNEAQ. This CDR3 is built from 14 residues. Trimming removed 5 bases at V and 8 bases at J, with 16 bases between.

The rearrangement uses TRBV6-5 and TRBJ2-4, with TRBD1 as a possible D gene (6 bases). Trimming left V 3 bases short and J 1 base short, with 13 bases between. This CDR3 is built from 16 residues. Germline CDR1 and CDR2: MNHEY and SVGAGI. For the CDR3, the DNA is TGTGCCAGCAGTTATATCAGGGGTTTGGCCAAAAACATTCAGTACTTC. Protein sequence: CASSYIRGLAKNIQYF.

The V gene is TRBV28, the J gene TRBJ1-5; D is possibly TRBD1 (5 bases). V was clipped by 3 bases and J by 0 bases, with 9 bases between them. The CDR3 is 15 amino acids. Germline V gene data show CDR1 as MDHEN and CDR2 as SYDVKM. The CDR3 bases are TGTGCCAGCAGTTTGTCCGGACATAGCAATCAGCCCCAGCATTTT. It encodes CASSLSGHSNQPQHF.